This T cell receptor (beta chain) was recorded in a study of patients and donors after allogeneic stem cell transplantation. TCRdb analysed the RT-PCR reads with MiXCR anew, one entry per CDR3 protein. This repertoire shows a few hundred thousand distinct CDR3 sequences, more than 35% found once; its top ten account for around a tenth. The sample holds a few counts of this clonotype. Trimming shortened V by 3 bases and J by 8 bases, and 13 bases separated the two germline ends. CDR3 length: 13 residues. CDR1 and CDR2 (germline): LGHDT, YNNKEL (reference sequence). The source is a human donor who was either an allogeneic HSCT recipient or a stem cell or donor lymphocyte infusion donor (not recorded which). It is not recorded whose cells these are; they may come from a transplant donor. The source material was blood, either unsorted or a sorted T cell fraction (not recorded which). The chain is built from TRBV3-1 and TRBJ1-1, with D perhaps TRBD1 (5 bases). The DNA for the CDR3 is TGTGCCAGCAGCCACGACTCTGGGGGGGAAGCTTTCTTT. Its protein product is CASSHDSGGEAFF.